The clone carrying this TCR beta chain was seen at least ten times. Its antigen is still unknown. Original handling: Clinicopathological groups differed in CDR3, with these differences serving to build a distant-metastasis classifier for papillary thyroid cancer. MiXCR re-clonotyped the PCR reads for TCRdb. The V and J calls follow TCRdb's processing rather than the paper's. The sample contains approximately 21,000 clones, about 18% of which appear only once. This entry is derived from a study of metastatic and nonmetastatic thyroid tumors. Study summary: Where malignant and benign thyroid patients were concerned, repertoires were compared across blood and tumor or nodule tissue. Study observations and caveats: It was reportedly found that TCR beta diversity was significantly higher in malignant thyroid tumors than in benign nodules, a difference seen in both blood and tumor samples.

V lost 5 bases, J lost 6 bases, and 11 bases lay in between. Germline V gives CDR1 SEHNR, CDR2 FQNEAQ (reference sequence). The CDR3 is 13 residues long. No treatment had been given to any patient before thyroid surgery. The sequencing input was blood. The genes are TRBV7-9 and TRBJ2-1; no definite D call. The TCR sequence derives from a male donor with papillary thyroid cancer or a benign thyroid nodule (not recorded which). Some clones in this sample may be carry-over from other donors' samples. CDR3 sequence: CASSRGTSNEQFF. CDR3 nucleotide sequence: TGTGCCAGCAGCCGAGGAACTTCCAATGAGCAGTTCTTC.